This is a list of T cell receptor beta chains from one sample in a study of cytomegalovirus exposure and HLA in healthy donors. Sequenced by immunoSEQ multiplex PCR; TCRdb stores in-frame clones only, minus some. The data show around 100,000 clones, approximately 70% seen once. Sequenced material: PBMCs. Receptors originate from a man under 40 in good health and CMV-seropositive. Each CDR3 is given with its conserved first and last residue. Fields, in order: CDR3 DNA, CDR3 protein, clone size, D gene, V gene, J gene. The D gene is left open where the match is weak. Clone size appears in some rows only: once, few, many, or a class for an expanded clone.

CDR3 DNA: TGTGCCAGCAGCAGACCGACCCCTGGGCCAAAAAACATTCAGTACTTC; CDR3 protein: CASSRPTPGPKNIQYF; clone size: .; D gene: .; V gene: TRBV5-5; J gene: TRBJ2-4
CDR3 DNA: TGTGCCAGCAGACTGGGACAGGGCAATCAGCCCCAGCATTTT; CDR3 protein: CASRLGQGNQPQHF; clone size: .; D gene: TRBD1; V gene: TRBV28; J gene: TRBJ1-5
CDR3 DNA: TGCGCCAGCAGCTTTAACGGCCGGGACAGGGGGAGCACGGACACCGGGGAGCTGTTTTTT; CDR3 protein: CASSFNGRDRGSTDTGELFF; clone size: .; D gene: TRBD1; V gene: TRBV5-1; J gene: TRBJ2-2
CDR3 DNA: TGTGCCAGCAGCCATGGGATTTTCCGGGACAGCGCCTACGAGCAGTACTTC; CDR3 protein: CASSHGIFRDSAYEQYF; clone size: .; D gene: TRBD1; V gene: TRBV11-2; J gene: TRBJ2-7
CDR3 DNA: TGTGCCAGCGGTGGACAGAGAAATGGCTACACCTTC; CDR3 protein: CASGGQRNGYTF; clone size: .; D gene: .; V gene: TRBV28; J gene: TRBJ1-2
CDR3 DNA: TGTGCCAGCAGCTGGGGGGGTTTCTACCCATCCGAGACCCAGTACTTC; CDR3 protein: CASSWGGFYPSETQYF; clone size: .; D gene: TRBD2; V gene: TRBV7-6; J gene: TRBJ2-5
CDR3 DNA: TGTGCCAGCAGCCCTAGGAGCCCGCGGGGATACGAGCAGTACTTC; CDR3 protein: CASSPRSPRGYEQYF; clone size: .; D gene: .; V gene: TRBV7-9; J gene: TRBJ2-7
CDR3 DNA: TGTGCCAGCAGTGACAGGGTACGCACCGGGGAGCTGTTTTTT; CDR3 protein: CASSDRVRTGELFF; clone size: few; D gene: .; V gene: TRBV2; J gene: TRBJ2-2
CDR3 DNA: TGTGCCAGCAGCTTAGTAAATGGGCAGGGTGAAGCTTTCTTT; CDR3 protein: CASSLVNGQGEAFF; clone size: .; D gene: .; V gene: TRBV7-2; J gene: TRBJ1-1
CDR3 DNA: TGTGCCAGTAGCGGGACAACGAACACCGGGGAGCTGTTTTTT; CDR3 protein: CASSGTTNTGELFF; clone size: .; D gene: .; V gene: TRBV19; J gene: TRBJ2-2
CDR3 DNA: TGTGCCAGCAGCTTGATGGCTAGCGGGGGTCTAGCCAAAAACATTCAGTACTTC; CDR3 protein: CASSLMASGGLAKNIQYF; clone size: .; D gene: TRBD2; V gene: TRBV5-4; J gene: TRBJ2-4
CDR3 DNA: TGTGCCAGCAGCTCCGGGGGGGAGCAGTTCTTC; CDR3 protein: CASSSGGEQFF; clone size: few; D gene: TRBD2; V gene: TRBV7-9; J gene: TRBJ2-1
CDR3 DNA: TGTGCCAGCAGTTTAACCGTCTTGACAGGGAGTGAGGGGGAGCTGTTTTTT; CDR3 protein: CASSLTVLTGSEGELFF; clone size: .; D gene: TRBD1; V gene: TRBV27; J gene: TRBJ2-2
CDR3 DNA: TGTGCCAGCACCTGGACAGAGTATGAAAAACTGTTTTTT; CDR3 protein: CASTWTEYEKLFF; clone size: .; D gene: .; V gene: TRBV2; J gene: TRBJ1-4
CDR3 DNA: TGTGCCAGCAGCATATCGACTCCCCCGTCCGAGCAGTACTTC; CDR3 protein: CASSISTPPSEQYF; clone size: .; D gene: .; V gene: TRBV11-2; J gene: TRBJ2-7
CDR3 DNA: TGCGCCAGCAGCTTGGGGTCAACAGGGTCAGGAGAGACCCAGTACTTC; CDR3 protein: CASSLGSTGSGETQYF; clone size: .; D gene: .; V gene: TRBV5-1; J gene: TRBJ2-5
CDR3 DNA: TGCGCCAGCAGCCAGGGGTGGTCCGGACAGGGGCACACCGGGGAGCTGTTTTTT; CDR3 protein: CASSQGWSGQGHTGELFF; clone size: .; D gene: TRBD1; V gene: TRBV4-1; J gene: TRBJ2-2
CDR3 DNA: TGTGCCAGTATCCCAATGGACAGCCTCTCTGGAAACACCATATATTTT; CDR3 protein: CASIPMDSLSGNTIYF; clone size: .; D gene: .; V gene: TRBV19; J gene: TRBJ1-3
CDR3 DNA: TGTGCCAGCAGTTTAGCCCCGGGACAGGTCTATGGCTACACCTTC; CDR3 protein: CASSLAPGQVYGYTF; clone size: few; D gene: TRBD1; V gene: TRBV27; J gene: TRBJ1-2
CDR3 DNA: TGTGCCAGCAGTGAAGTACTTTATCTGTTTTTT; CDR3 protein: CASSEVLYLFF; clone size: few; D gene: .; V gene: TRBV2; J gene: TRBJ1-4
CDR3 DNA: TGCGCCAGCAGCCAAGAAGGTGGGGCTAGCGGGAGCCTTAATGAGCAGTTCTTC; CDR3 protein: CASSQEGGASGSLNEQFF; clone size: .; D gene: TRBD2; V gene: TRBV4-1; J gene: TRBJ2-1
CDR3 DNA: TGTGCCAGCAGCTTAGGGACAGGGGCTCCCCAGCATTTT; CDR3 protein: CASSLGTGAPQHF; clone size: .; D gene: TRBD1; V gene: TRBV5-6; J gene: TRBJ1-5
CDR3 DNA: TGCGCCAGCAGCTTGTTTAGGGGAGGCCAAGAGACCCAGTACTTC; CDR3 protein: CASSLFRGGQETQYF; clone size: few; D gene: .; V gene: TRBV5-1; J gene: TRBJ2-5
CDR3 DNA: TGTGCCAGCAGCCCAGGGTATGGCTACACCTTC; CDR3 protein: CASSPGYGYTF; clone size: .; D gene: .; V gene: TRBV7-6; J gene: TRBJ1-2
CDR3 DNA: TGTGCCAGCAGTCCACGGACTAGCTCTCTAGATACGCAGTATTTT; CDR3 protein: CASSPRTSSLDTQYF; clone size: .; D gene: TRBD2; V gene: TRBV6-5; J gene: TRBJ2-3
CDR3 DNA: TGTGCCAGCAGTAACCCCGGACAGGGAGGATGGGGCTACACCTTC; CDR3 protein: CASSNPGQGGWGYTF; clone size: .; D gene: TRBD1; V gene: TRBV6-5; J gene: TRBJ1-2
CDR3 DNA: TGTGCCAGCAGGCCGGGACTAGCGGGAGGGCCCTCTTCCTACAATGAGCAGTTCTTC; CDR3 protein: CASRPGLAGGPSSYNEQFF; clone size: .; D gene: TRBD2; V gene: TRBV7-2; J gene: TRBJ2-1
CDR3 DNA: TGTGCCAGCAAAACGACCCCAGGGGGTACTGAAGCTTTCTTT; CDR3 protein: CASKTTPGGTEAFF; clone size: .; D gene: TRBD1; V gene: TRBV7-3; J gene: TRBJ1-1
CDR3 DNA: TGTGCCAGCAGCCCGCGGACTAGCGGGGCCTACGAGCAGTACTTC; CDR3 protein: CASSPRTSGAYEQYF; clone size: .; D gene: TRBD2; V gene: TRBV13; J gene: TRBJ2-7
CDR3 DNA: TGTGCCAGCAGGGAATCGGGCACCGGGGAGCTGTTTTTT; CDR3 protein: CASRESGTGELFF; clone size: .; D gene: .; V gene: TRBV6-5; J gene: TRBJ2-2
CDR3 DNA: TGTGCCAGCAGCGTAAGGGAGGGCTTAGACTACGAGCAGTACTTC; CDR3 protein: CASSVREGLDYEQYF; clone size: .; D gene: TRBD2; V gene: TRBV6-1; J gene: TRBJ2-7
CDR3 DNA: TGTGCCAGTAGTGCCTTTCATACCCAAGGACAGGGTGGTGTTCCCGGGGAGCTGTTTTTT; CDR3 protein: CASSAFHTQGQGGVPGELFF; clone size: few; D gene: TRBD1; V gene: TRBV19; J gene: TRBJ2-2
CDR3 DNA: TGTGCCAGCAGGAGGGGACAGGTATCCTACAATGAGCAGTTCTTC; CDR3 protein: CASRRGQVSYNEQFF; clone size: .; D gene: TRBD1; V gene: TRBV28; J gene: TRBJ2-1
CDR3 DNA: TGTGCCAGTAGTAGACGCACCGGGACTTCTCAACGAGCTAACTATGGCTACACCTTC; CDR3 protein: CASSRRTGTSQRANYGYTF; clone size: .; D gene: .; V gene: TRBV19; J gene: TRBJ1-2
CDR3 DNA: TGTGCCAGCAGTTTATCGTCCATGGGGGGGCGATTGGTGGACACCGGGGAGCTGTTTTTT; CDR3 protein: CASSLSSMGGRLVDTGELFF; clone size: once; D gene: .; V gene: TRBV27; J gene: TRBJ2-2
CDR3 DNA: TGTGCCAGTGGGGGGACAGACTATGGCTACACCTTC; CDR3 protein: CASGGTDYGYTF; clone size: few; D gene: TRBD1; V gene: TRBV19; J gene: TRBJ1-2
CDR3 DNA: TGTGCCAGCAGCTTAGCCTGGACAGGGAGGTCGGTCGGGTATGGCTACACCTTC; CDR3 protein: CASSLAWTGRSVGYGYTF; clone size: .; D gene: TRBD1; V gene: TRBV11-3; J gene: TRBJ1-2
CDR3 DNA: TGTGCCAGTGGGGGGGTGCTTAGCACCGGGGAGCTGTTTTTT; CDR3 protein: CASGGVLSTGELFF; clone size: few; D gene: TRBD2; V gene: TRBV19; J gene: TRBJ2-2
CDR3 DNA: TGTGCCACCAGCAGAGAGGGGGCTGGGGGGGCTTATGAGACCCAGTACTTC; CDR3 protein: CATSREGAGGAYETQYF; clone size: few; D gene: .; V gene: TRBV15; J gene: TRBJ2-5
CDR3 DNA: TGTGCCAGCACCGGGACAAGGGGGTTGAGGGGCTACACCTTC; CDR3 protein: CASTGTRGLRGYTF; clone size: .; D gene: .; V gene: TRBV5-4; J gene: TRBJ1-2
CDR3 DNA: TGTGCCAGCAGTCTCGGACTCTCGGGGGGAGAGCAGTACTTC; CDR3 protein: CASSLGLSGGEQYF; clone size: .; D gene: TRBD2; V gene: TRBV27; J gene: TRBJ2-7
CDR3 DNA: TGTGCCAGTCCCCCTCCAGGACAGGGATGGTCCATGAACACTGAAGCTTTCTTT; CDR3 protein: CASPPPGQGWSMNTEAFF; clone size: .; D gene: TRBD1; V gene: TRBV19; J gene: TRBJ1-1
CDR3 DNA: TGCGCCAGCAGCTTGGCAGACGGCGGACTAGCCCCTGGGGCCAATGAGCAGTTCTTC; CDR3 protein: CASSLADGGLAPGANEQFF; clone size: .; D gene: TRBD2; V gene: TRBV5-1; J gene: TRBJ2-1
CDR3 DNA: TGCAGCGTGTGGGGGCTGGGGGTGACTAGCGGGCTTACTTCGGATTACGAGCAGTACTTC; CDR3 protein: CSVWGLGVTSGLTSDYEQYF; clone size: few; D gene: TRBD2; V gene: TRBV29-1; J gene: TRBJ2-7
CDR3 DNA: TGCGCCAGCAGCTTGAGGCTAGCGGGAGGGCCGGGGTCAGATACGCAGTATTTT; CDR3 protein: CASSLRLAGGPGSDTQYF; clone size: once; D gene: TRBD2; V gene: TRBV5-1; J gene: TRBJ2-3
CDR3 DNA: TGTGCCAGCAGCTTAGATAAGCAGGGGGCTGGTGGCTACACCTTC; CDR3 protein: CASSLDKQGAGGYTF; clone size: .; D gene: TRBD1; V gene: TRBV13; J gene: TRBJ1-2